The next 10 T cell receptor beta chains were all read from a single sample in a study of cytomegalovirus exposure and HLA in healthy donors. Use of 60 Vbeta and 13 Jbeta primers characterized the PCR. Assay: immunoSEQ multiplex PCR; the TCRdb copy retains only in-frame clones and omits some. The table shows roughly 300,000 clones, with around 86% occurring only once. The sample comprised PBMCs. The source of these receptors is a man aged 35-49 years in good health and CMV-seropositive.

The V and J genes are TRBV19 and TRBJ2-7; the match to TRBD1 covers 9 bases. V dropped 5 bases and J dropped 2; count of bases not matched to a gene: 13. This CDR3 comprises 17 residues. Germline lookup yields CDR1 LNHDA and CDR2 SQIVND (reference sequence). CDR3 residues: CASSPYPGQGNAYEQYF. The CDR3 nucleotides are TGTGCCAGTAGTCCCTACCCGGGACAGGGAAATGCCTACGAGCAGTACTTC.

V gene TRBV11-2 combines with J gene TRBJ2-2, with 11 bases aligning to TRBD1. The germline CDR1 and CDR2 sequences are SGHAT and FQNNGV. J was trimmed by 6 bases and V by 5 bases; bases with no gene match: 8. The CDR3 extends over 16 amino acids. The DNA of the CDR3 is TGTGCCAGCAGCAAACCAGGACAGGGGGCCCCCGGGGAGCTGTTTTTT. Translating it yields CASSKPGQGAPGELFF.

This rearrangement joins TRBV21-1 to TRBJ2-7; the table gives TRBD1 as D, unverified against the DNA. TRBV21-1 counts as a pseudogene. There are 14 residues in the CDR3. The DNA of the CDR3 is TGTGCCAGCAGCAATTTTCCGAACACCTACGAGCAGTACTTC. Its protein product is CASSNFPNTYEQYF.

The chain carries TRBV5-4 and TRBJ1-3; TRBD1 matches at 8 bases. The CDR3 loop spans 15 amino acids. Germline assignment: CDR1 SGHNT and CDR2 YYREEE (reference sequence). Losses at the gene ends were 4 bases for V and 3 bases for J; bases not matched to a gene: 6. The CDR3 DNA follows: TGTGCCAGCAGCCTACAGGGGGTTGGTGGAAACACCATATATTTT. Translating gives CASSLQGVGGNTIYF.

The chain couples TRBV28 to TRBJ2-7, with 10 bases that match TRBD1. Per the germline V gene, CDR1 is MDHEN and CDR2 is SYDVKM. The CDR3 consists of 15 residues. The V gene end was trimmed by 6 bases and the J gene end by 2 bases; junction bases not matched to a gene: 7. CDR3 residues: CASRSGTGAPYEQYF. The CDR3 coding sequence is TGTGCCAGCAGGTCAGGGACAGGGGCTCCCTACGAGCAGTACTTC. Together with reference TRBV28 and TRBJ2-7, the CDR3 gives the full variable domain: DVKVTQSSRYLVKRTGEKVFLECVQDMDHENMFWYRQDPGLGLRLIYFSYDVKMKEKGDIPEGYSVSREKKERFSLILESASTNQTSMYLCASRSGTGAPYEQYFGPGTRLTVT.

V gene TRBV18 combines with J gene TRBJ2-3; 9 nucleotides line up with TRBD1. CDR1 and CDR2 (germline): KGHSH, LQKENI. Trimming at V came to 5 bases and at J to 1 base, leaving 4 bases not matched to a gene. The CDR3 is made up of 15 amino acids. The CDR3 DNA is TGTGCCAGCTCAGCACAGGGGGCAGGCACAGATACGCAGTATTTT. It specifies CASSAQGAGTDTQYF.

The CDR3 nucleotides are TGTGCCAGCAGCCCACACCGTCAGAACGACACAGATACGCAGTATTTT. This translates into CASSPHRQNDTDTQYF. The genes are TRBV7-9 and TRBJ2-3; D is unclear. Germline CDR1 is SEHNR and CDR2 is FQNEAQ (reference sequence). The CDR3 has 16 amino acids. Trimming pared 5 bases from V and 2 bases from J, leaving 17 bases between. The variable domain in full, with the rest retrieved from reference TRBV7-9 and TRBJ2-3, is DTGVSQNPRHKITKRGQNVTFRCDPISEHNRLYWYRQTLGQGPEFLTYFQNEAQLEKSRLLSDRFSAERPKGSFSTLEIQRTEQGDSAMYLCASSPHRQNDTDTQYFGPGTRLTVL.

J is TRBJ1-1 and V is TRBV30; 7 bases fit TRBD1. The germline V gene has CDR1 GTSNPN and CDR2 SVGIG (reference sequence). V gave up 4 bases and J gave up 6 bases; unmatched junction bases: 14. The CDR3 totals 15 residues. The CDR3 sequence: CAWTPGGTILPEAFF. CDR3 sequence (DNA): TGTGCCTGGACCCCAGGGGGAACTATTCTCCCTGAAGCTTTCTTT.

The gene calls are TRBV6-5 and TRBJ2-3, with D possibly matching TRBD2 (6 bases). In germline, CDR1 is MNHEY, CDR2 SVGAGI. The germline V and J ends were trimmed by 0 bases and 3 bases, with 13 bases remaining between them. The CDR3 extends over 16 amino acids. CDR3 loop: CASSYSKGLTTDTQYF. For the CDR3, the DNA is TGTGCCAGCAGTTACTCGAAGGGACTCACGACAGATACGCAGTATTTT.

This clone showed up just once. The rearrangement uses TRBV20-1 and TRBJ1-1; no clear D. This CDR3 is built from 11 residues. CDR1 and CDR2 from the germline V gene are DFQATT and SNEGSKA (reference sequence). V gave up 4 bases and J gave up 11 bases, with 14 bases separating them. CDR3 region: CSATLGISAFF. CDR3 DNA: TGCAGTGCTACCCTTGGCATATCGGCTTTCTTT.